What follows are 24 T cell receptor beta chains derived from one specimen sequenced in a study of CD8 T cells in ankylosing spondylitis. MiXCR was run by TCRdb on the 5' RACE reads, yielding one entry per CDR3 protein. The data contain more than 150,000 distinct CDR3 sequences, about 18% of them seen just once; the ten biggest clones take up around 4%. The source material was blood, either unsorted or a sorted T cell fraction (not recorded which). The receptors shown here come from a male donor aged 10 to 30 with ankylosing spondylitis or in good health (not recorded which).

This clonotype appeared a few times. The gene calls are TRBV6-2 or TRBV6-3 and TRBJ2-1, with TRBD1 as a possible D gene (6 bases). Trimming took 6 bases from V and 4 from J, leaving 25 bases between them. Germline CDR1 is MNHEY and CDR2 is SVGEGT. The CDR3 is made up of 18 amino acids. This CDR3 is CASSNRDVVVKAYNEQFF. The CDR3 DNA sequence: TGTGCCAGCAGCAACAGGGATGTGGTAGTAAAGGCGTACAATGAGCAGTTCTTC.

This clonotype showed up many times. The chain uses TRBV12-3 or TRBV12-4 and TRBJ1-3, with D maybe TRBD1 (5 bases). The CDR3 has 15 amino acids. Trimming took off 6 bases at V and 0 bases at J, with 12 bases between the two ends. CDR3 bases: TGTGCCAGCAGAAGGGACGGCTTCTCTGGAAACACCATATATTTT. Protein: CASRRDGFSGNTIYF.

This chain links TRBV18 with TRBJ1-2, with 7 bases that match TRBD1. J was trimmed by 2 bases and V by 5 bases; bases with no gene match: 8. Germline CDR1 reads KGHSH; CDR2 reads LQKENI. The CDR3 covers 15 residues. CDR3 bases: TGTGCCAGCTCATTTAACCGGGACAGCAACTATGGCTACACCTTC. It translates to CASSFNRDSNYGYTF.

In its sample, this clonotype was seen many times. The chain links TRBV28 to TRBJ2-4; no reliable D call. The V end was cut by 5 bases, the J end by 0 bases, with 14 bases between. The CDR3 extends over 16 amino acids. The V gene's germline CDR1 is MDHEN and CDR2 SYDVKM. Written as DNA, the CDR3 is TGTGCCAGCAGTCTCGAGACGGCCCTAGCCAAAAACATTCAGTACTTC. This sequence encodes CASSLETALAKNIQYF. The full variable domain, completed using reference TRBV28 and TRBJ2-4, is DVKVTQSSRYLVKRTGEKVFLECVQDMDHENMFWYRQDPGLGLRLIYFSYDVKMKEKGDIPEGYSVSREKKERFSLILESASTNQTSMYLCASSLETALAKNIQYFGAGTRLSVL.

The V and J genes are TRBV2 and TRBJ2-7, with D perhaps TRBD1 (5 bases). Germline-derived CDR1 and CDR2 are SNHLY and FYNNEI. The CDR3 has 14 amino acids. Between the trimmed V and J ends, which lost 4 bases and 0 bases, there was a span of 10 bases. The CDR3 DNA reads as TGTGCCAGCAGTGGGACAACAAACTCCTACGAGCAGTACTTC. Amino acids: CASSGTTNSYEQYF. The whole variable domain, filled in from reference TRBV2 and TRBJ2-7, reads EPEVTQTPSHQVTQMGQEVILRCVPISNHLYFYWYRQILGQKVEFLVSFYNNEISEKSEIFDDQFSVERPDGSNFTLKIRSTKLEDSAMYFCASSGTTNSYEQYFGPGTRLTVT.

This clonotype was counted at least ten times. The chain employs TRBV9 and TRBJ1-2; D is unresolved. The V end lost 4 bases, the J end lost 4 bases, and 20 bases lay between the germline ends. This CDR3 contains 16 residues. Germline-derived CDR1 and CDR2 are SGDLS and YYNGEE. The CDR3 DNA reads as TGTGCCAGCAGCCCCGAATCTAGGTGGAGAGGCTATGGCTACACCTTC. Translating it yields CASSPESRWRGYGYTF.

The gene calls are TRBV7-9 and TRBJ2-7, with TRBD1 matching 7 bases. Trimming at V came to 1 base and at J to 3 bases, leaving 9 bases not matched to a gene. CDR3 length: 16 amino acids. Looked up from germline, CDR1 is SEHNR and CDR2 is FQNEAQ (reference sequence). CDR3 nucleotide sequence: TGTGCCAGCAGCTTAGTGGCAGGGACAGAAGGCTACGAGCAGTACTTC. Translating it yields CASSLVAGTEGYEQYF.

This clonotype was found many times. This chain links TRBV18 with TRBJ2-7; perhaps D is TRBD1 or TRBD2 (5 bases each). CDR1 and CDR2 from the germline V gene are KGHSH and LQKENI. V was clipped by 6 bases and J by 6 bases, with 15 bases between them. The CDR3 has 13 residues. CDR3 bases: TGTGCCAGCTCTCGGGACCCCGCGGGCGAGCAGTACGTC. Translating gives CASSRDPAGEQYV.

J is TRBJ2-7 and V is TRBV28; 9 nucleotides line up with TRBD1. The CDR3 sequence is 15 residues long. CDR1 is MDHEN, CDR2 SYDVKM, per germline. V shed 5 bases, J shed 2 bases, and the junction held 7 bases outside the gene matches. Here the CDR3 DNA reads TGTGCCAGCAGTGGTTCACGACAGGGGGCCTACGAGCAGTACTTC. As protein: CASSGSRQGAYEQYF.

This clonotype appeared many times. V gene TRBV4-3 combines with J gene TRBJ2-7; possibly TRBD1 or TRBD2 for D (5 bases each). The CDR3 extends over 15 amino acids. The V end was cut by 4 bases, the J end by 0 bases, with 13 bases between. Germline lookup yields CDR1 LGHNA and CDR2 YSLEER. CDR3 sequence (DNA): TGCGCCAGCAGCCCGAGAGGGGCTATCTCCTACGAGCAGTACTTC. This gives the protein CASSPRGAISYEQYF.

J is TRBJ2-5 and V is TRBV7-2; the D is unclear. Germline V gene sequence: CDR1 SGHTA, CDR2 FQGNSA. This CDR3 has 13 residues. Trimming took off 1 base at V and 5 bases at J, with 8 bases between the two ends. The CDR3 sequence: CASSLVVVETQYF. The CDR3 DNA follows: TGTGCCAGCAGCTTAGTCGTTGTGGAGACCCAGTACTTC.

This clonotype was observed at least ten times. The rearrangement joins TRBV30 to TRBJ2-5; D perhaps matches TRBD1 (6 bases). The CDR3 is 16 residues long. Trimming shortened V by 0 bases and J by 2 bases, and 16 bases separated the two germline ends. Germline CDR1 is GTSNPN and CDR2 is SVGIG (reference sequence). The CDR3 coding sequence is TGTGCCTGGAGTGTTAATGGGGGCAGCGGTCAAGAGACCCAGTACTTC. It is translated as CAWSVNGGSGQETQYF.

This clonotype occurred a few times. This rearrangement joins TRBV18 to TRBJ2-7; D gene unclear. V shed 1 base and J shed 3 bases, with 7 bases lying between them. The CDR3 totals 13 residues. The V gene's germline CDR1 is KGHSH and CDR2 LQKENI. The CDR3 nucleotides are TGTGCCAGCTCACCACACAGAGACTACGAGCAGTACTTC. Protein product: CASSPHRDYEQYF.

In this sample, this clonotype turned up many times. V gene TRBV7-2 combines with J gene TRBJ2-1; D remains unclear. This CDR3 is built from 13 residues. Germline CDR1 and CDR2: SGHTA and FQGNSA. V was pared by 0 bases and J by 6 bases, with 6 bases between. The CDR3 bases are TGTGCCAGCAGCTTAGCGGGTGCCAATGAGCAGTTCTTC. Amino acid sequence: CASSLAGANEQFF.

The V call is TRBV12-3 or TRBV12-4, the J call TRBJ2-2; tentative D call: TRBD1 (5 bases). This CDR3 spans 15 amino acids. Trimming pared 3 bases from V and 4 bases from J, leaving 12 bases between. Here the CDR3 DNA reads TGTGCCAGCAGTTTCGTCCCCAGGGCCACCGGGGAGCTGTTTTTT. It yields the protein CASSFVPRATGELFF.

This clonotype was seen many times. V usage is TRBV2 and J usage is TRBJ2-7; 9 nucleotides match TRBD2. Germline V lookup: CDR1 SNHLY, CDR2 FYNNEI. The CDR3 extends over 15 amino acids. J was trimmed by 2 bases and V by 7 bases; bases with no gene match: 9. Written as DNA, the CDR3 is TGTGCCAGCATAACTTTGGCTAGCGGGACCTACGAGCAGTACGTC. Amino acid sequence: CASITLASGTYEQYV.

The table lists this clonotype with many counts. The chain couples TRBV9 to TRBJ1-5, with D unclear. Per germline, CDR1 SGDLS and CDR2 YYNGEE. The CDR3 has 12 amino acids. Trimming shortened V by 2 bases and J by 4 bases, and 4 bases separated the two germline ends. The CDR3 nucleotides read TGTGCCAGCAGCGTTGGGAATCAGCCCCAGCATTTT. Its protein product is CASSVGNQPQHF.

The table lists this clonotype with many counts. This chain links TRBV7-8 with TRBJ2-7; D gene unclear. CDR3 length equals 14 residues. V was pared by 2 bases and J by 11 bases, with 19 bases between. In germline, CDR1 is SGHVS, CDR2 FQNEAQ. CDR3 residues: CASSLLSYWGQEYF. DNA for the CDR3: TGTGCCAGCAGCTTATTGTCGTATTGGGGTCAAGAGTACTTC. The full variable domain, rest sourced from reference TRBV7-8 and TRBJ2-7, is GAGVSQSPRYKVAKRGQDVALRCDPISGHVSLFWYQQALGQGPEFLTYFQNEAQLDKSGLPSDRFFAERPEGSVSTLKIQRTQQEDSAVYLCASSLLSYWGQEYFGPGTRLTVT.

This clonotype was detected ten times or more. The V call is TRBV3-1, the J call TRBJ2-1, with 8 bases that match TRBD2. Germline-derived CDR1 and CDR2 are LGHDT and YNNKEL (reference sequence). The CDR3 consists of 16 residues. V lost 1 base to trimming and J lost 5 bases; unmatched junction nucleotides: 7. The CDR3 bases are TGTGCCAGCAGCCAAGCGGGGGGGACTGGAAACAATGAGCAGTTCTTC. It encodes CASSQAGGTGNNEQFF.

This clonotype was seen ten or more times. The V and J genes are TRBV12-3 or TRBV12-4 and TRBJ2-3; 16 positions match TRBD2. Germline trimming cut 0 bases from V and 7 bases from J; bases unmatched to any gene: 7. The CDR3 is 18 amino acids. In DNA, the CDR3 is TGTGCCAGCAGTTTAGCGGCCGGGACTAGCGGGAGGGCCCATACGCAGTATTTT. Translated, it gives CASSLAAGTSGRAHTQYF.

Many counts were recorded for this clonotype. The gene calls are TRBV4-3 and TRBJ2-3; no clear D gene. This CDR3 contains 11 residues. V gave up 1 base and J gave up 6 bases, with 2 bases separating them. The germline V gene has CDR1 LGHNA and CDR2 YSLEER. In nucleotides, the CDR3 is TGCGCCAGCAGCCAAGCGGATACGCAGTATTTT. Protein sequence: CASSQADTQYF.

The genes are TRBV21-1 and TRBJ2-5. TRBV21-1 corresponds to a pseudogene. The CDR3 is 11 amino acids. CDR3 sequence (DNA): TGTGCCAGCGCCTTCCAAGAGACCCAGTACTTC. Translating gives CASAFQETQYF.

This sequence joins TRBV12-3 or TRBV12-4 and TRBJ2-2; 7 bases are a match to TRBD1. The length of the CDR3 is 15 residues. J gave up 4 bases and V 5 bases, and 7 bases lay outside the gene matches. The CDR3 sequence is CASSDGQDGTGELFF. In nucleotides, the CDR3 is TGTGCCAGCAGTGACGGACAGGACGGCACCGGGGAGCTGTTTTTT.

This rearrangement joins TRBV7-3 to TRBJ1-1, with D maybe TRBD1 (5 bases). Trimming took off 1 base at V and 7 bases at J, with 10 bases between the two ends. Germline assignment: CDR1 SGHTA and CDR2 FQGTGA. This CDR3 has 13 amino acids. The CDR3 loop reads CASSLIGGGEAFF. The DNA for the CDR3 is TGTGCCAGCAGCTTAATCGGCGGGGGTGAAGCTTTCTTT. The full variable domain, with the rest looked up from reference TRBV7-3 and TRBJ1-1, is GAGVSQTPSNKVTEKGKYVELRCDPISGHTALYWYRQSLGQGPEFLIYFQGTGAADDSGLPNDRFFAVRPEGSVSTLKIQRTERGDSAVYLCASSLIGGGEAFFGQGTRLTVV.